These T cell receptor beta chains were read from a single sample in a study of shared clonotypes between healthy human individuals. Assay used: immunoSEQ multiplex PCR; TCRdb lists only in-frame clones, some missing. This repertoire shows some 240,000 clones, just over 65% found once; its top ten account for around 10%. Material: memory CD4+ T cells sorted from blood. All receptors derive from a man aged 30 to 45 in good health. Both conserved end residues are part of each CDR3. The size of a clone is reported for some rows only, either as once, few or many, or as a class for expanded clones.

CDR3aa: CASSYPTRGEETQYF; j_gene: TRBJ2-5; abundance: NA; v_gene: TRBV6-5
CDR3aa: CASSRGHYGYTF; j_gene: TRBJ1-2; abundance: NA; v_gene: TRBV28
CDR3aa: CASSEPTSEQYF; j_gene: TRBJ2-7; abundance: NA; v_gene: TRBV6-1
CDR3aa: CASSEERTNYNEQFF; j_gene: TRBJ2-1; abundance: NA; v_gene: TRBV6-4
CDR3aa: CASSSPGLGQGNSGANVLTF; j_gene: TRBJ2-6; abundance: NA; v_gene: TRBV19
CDR3aa: CASSRQLNTEAFF; j_gene: TRBJ1-1; abundance: NA; v_gene: TRBV6-1
CDR3aa: CASSSSETQYF; j_gene: TRBJ2-5; abundance: few; v_gene: TRBV5-1
CDR3aa: CASVTSSRVYGYTF; j_gene: TRBJ1-2; abundance: NA; v_gene: TRBV6-1
CDR3aa: CASMRVEVGGQIFF; j_gene: TRBJ2-1; abundance: NA; v_gene: TRBV5-5
CDR3aa: CASSQTQVGNTIYF; j_gene: TRBJ1-3; abundance: NA; v_gene: TRBV7-8
CDR3aa: CASSLGTRWNEKLFF; j_gene: TRBJ1-4; abundance: many; v_gene: TRBV7-6
CDR3aa: CASSQGSPGIGNQPQHF; j_gene: TRBJ1-5; abundance: NA; v_gene: TRBV27
CDR3aa: CASSLELAAYEQYF; j_gene: TRBJ2-7; abundance: few; v_gene: TRBV5-1
CDR3aa: CASSLPGPDWATGELFF; j_gene: TRBJ2-2; abundance: NA; v_gene: TRBV5-5
CDR3aa: CASSLPPGQPYEQYF; j_gene: TRBJ2-7; abundance: NA; v_gene: TRBV7-3
CDR3aa: CASSERRVEKLFF; j_gene: TRBJ1-4; abundance: NA; v_gene: TRBV6-4
CDR3aa: CASSLEADRGEKLFF; j_gene: TRBJ1-4; abundance: few; v_gene: TRBV5-1
CDR3aa: CASSLGSIWEDEQFF; j_gene: TRBJ2-1; abundance: NA; v_gene: TRBV7-9
CDR3aa: CASRSGTSGYNEQFF; j_gene: TRBJ2-1; abundance: few; v_gene: TRBV5-4
CDR3aa: CASSPGLLSNQYF; j_gene: TRBJ2-5; abundance: once; v_gene: TRBV14
CDR3aa: CASSVGDRETQYF; j_gene: TRBJ2-5; abundance: NA; v_gene: TRBV9
CDR3aa: CASSRAQWKRDEQFF; j_gene: TRBJ2-1; abundance: NA; v_gene: TRBV11-2
CDR3aa: CASSPPNTEAFF; j_gene: TRBJ1-1; abundance: NA; v_gene: TRBV18
CDR3aa: CASSILQDTDTQYF; j_gene: TRBJ2-3; abundance: NA; v_gene: TRBV19
CDR3aa: CASSLEEEQFF; j_gene: TRBJ2-1; abundance: NA; v_gene: TRBV7-2
CDR3aa: CASSEVGGKQYF; j_gene: TRBJ2-7; abundance: NA; v_gene: TRBV6-1
CDR3aa: CASRRDLSYEQYF; j_gene: TRBJ2-7; abundance: NA; v_gene: TRBV5-4
CDR3aa: CASSLVQGLNTEAFF; j_gene: TRBJ1-1; abundance: NA; v_gene: TRBV5-1
CDR3aa: CASSLVPAGLASYNEQFF; j_gene: TRBJ2-1; abundance: NA; v_gene: TRBV5-1
CDR3aa: CASSGMGPTSNQPQHF; j_gene: TRBJ1-5; abundance: once; v_gene: TRBV7-9
CDR3aa: CASSEGAGGESENEQFF; j_gene: TRBJ2-1; abundance: NA; v_gene: TRBV2
CDR3aa: CASSFRENQPQHF; j_gene: TRBJ1-5; abundance: NA; v_gene: TRBV27
CDR3aa: CASSQNRGRNQPQHF; j_gene: TRBJ1-5; abundance: NA; v_gene: TRBV27
CDR3aa: CASSLGGSNKEQYF; j_gene: TRBJ2-7; abundance: NA; v_gene: TRBV7-2
CDR3aa: CASSAGTNTGELFF; j_gene: TRBJ2-2; abundance: NA; v_gene: TRBV6-4
CDR3aa: CASSLGPSGEYEQYF; j_gene: TRBJ2-7; abundance: NA; v_gene: TRBV5-1
CDR3aa: CASSYQSSTADTQYF; j_gene: TRBJ2-3; abundance: NA; v_gene: TRBV6-5
CDR3aa: CASSQDGRYKETQYF; j_gene: TRBJ2-5; abundance: NA; v_gene: TRBV11-3
CDR3aa: CASSPDTLAYEQYF; j_gene: TRBJ2-7; abundance: few; v_gene: TRBV25-1
CDR3aa: CASSRDRNTGELFF; j_gene: TRBJ2-2; abundance: once; v_gene: TRBV19
CDR3aa: CASSLSGAETQYF; j_gene: TRBJ2-5; abundance: NA; v_gene: TRBV5-6
CDR3aa: CASSSKGAARGYTF; j_gene: TRBJ1-2; abundance: once; v_gene: TRBV5-4
CDR3aa: CASSFLQQTEAFF; j_gene: TRBJ1-1; abundance: NA; v_gene: TRBV5-1
CDR3aa: CASSRGKANEKLFF; j_gene: TRBJ1-4; abundance: NA; v_gene: TRBV18
CDR3aa: CASSDWGGVGAKNIQYF; j_gene: TRBJ2-4; abundance: NA; v_gene: TRBV7-2
CDR3aa: CASSLARGNTEAFF; j_gene: TRBJ1-1; abundance: NA; v_gene: TRBV5-6
CDR3aa: CASSFPLAGYNEQFF; j_gene: TRBJ2-1; abundance: NA; v_gene: TRBV7-9
CDR3aa: CASSLPGYYQPQHF; j_gene: TRBJ1-5; abundance: NA; v_gene: TRBV5-8
CDR3aa: CASSERLADEQFF; j_gene: TRBJ2-1; abundance: NA; v_gene: TRBV9
CDR3aa: CASSSRTGWSEETQYF; j_gene: TRBJ2-5; abundance: few; v_gene: TRBV5-6
CDR3aa: CASSSRGLAGVAREQYF; j_gene: TRBJ2-7; abundance: NA; v_gene: TRBV5-1
CDR3aa: CASSYTAPNTEAFF; j_gene: TRBJ1-1; abundance: NA; v_gene: TRBV6-5